The present T cell receptor beta chain was sequenced within a study of T cell repertoires in cytomegalovirus infection. Whole-study context: A matching HLA type, together with CMV infection, was signaled by public TCR beta signatures.

In TCRdb, the reads were re-called with MiXCR into one record per CDR3 protein. This table has some 440,000 distinct CDR3 sequences, approximately 30% appearing once. The germline V gene encodes CDR1 SGHDT and CDR2 YYEEEE. This CDR3 has 13 amino acids. Deletions cut 6 bases from V and 1 base from J, with 10 bases between. As regards this clonotype: The target antigen is unknown.

Study-wide results and limits: The ex vivo response was dominated by HLA-C-restricted CMV-specific TCR beta clonotypes. Cumulative public TCR beta family frequency identified carriers of CMV plus the relevant HLA.

Sequenced: PBMCs. This receptor was obtained from a human donor in good health (CMV status not recorded). Some clones in this sample may be carry-over from other donors' samples. The rearrangement joins TRBV5-6 to TRBJ1-1; the D is unclear. The CDR3 here is CASILVENTEAFF. CDR3 bases: TGTGCCAGCATCTTAGTCGAGAACACTGAAGCTTTCTTT.